This TCR beta chain came from a study of blood T cell repertoires in COVID-19. The overall study: Whether acute or convalescent, the COVID-19 samples came from the United States, Italy and Spain.

Profiling relied on immunoSEQ multiplex PCR, and the TCRdb table lists in-frame clones only, not all of them. The repertoire includes about 270,000 clones, about 82% of them detected once, and approximately 8.6% sits in the top ten. V shed 6 bases and J 4 bases; nucleotides not matched to a gene: 11. This CDR3 has 15 amino acids. Germline loops: CDR1 SEHNR, CDR2 FQNEAQ (reference sequence). The rearrangement uses TRBV7-9 and TRBJ1-1; 7 bases align to TRBD1. The sequence came from a woman between 50 and 59 years old with acute COVID-19. The sequencing sample was made of PBMCs or T cells enriched from blood (not recorded which). The CDR3 DNA sequence: TGTGCCAGCAGTCCTAACAGGGGTAAAGTCACTGAAGCTTTCTTT. Translated: CASSPNRGKVTEAFF.